This is a list of T cell receptor beta chains from one sample in a study of CD8 T cells in ankylosing spondylitis. TCRdb processed the 5' RACE reads anew with MiXCR; each CDR3 protein has one entry. The sample holds about 130,000 distinct CDR3 sequences; over 6% are singletons and the top ten take less than 15%. The sequenced sample was blood, either unsorted or a sorted T cell fraction (not recorded which). These receptors all stem from a male donor with ankylosing spondylitis or in good health (not recorded which). Both conserved end residues are part of each CDR3. A D gene is named only where the DNA matches it firmly. The listing skips clone size in some rows; elsewhere it reads once, few, many or a size class.

d_gene: -
abundance: many
j_gene: TRBJ2-5
v_gene: TRBV20-1
CDR3aa: CSATSPGRQTQYF
CDR3nt: TGCAGTGCGACATCACCGGGCAGGCAGACCCAGTACTTC

d_gene: TRBD2
abundance: many
j_gene: TRBJ2-5
v_gene: TRBV27
CDR3aa: CASSLSGLAGIQETQYF
CDR3nt: TGTGCCAGCAGTTTGTCTGGACTAGCGGGTATCCAAGAGACCCAGTACTTC

d_gene: TRBD2
abundance: many
j_gene: TRBJ2-3
v_gene: TRBV7-9
CDR3aa: CASSLALAGVGDTQYF
CDR3nt: TGTGCCAGCAGCTTAGCGCTAGCGGGAGTAGGAGATACGCAGTATTTT

d_gene: TRBD1
abundance: many
j_gene: TRBJ2-7
v_gene: TRBV9
CDR3aa: CASSVSGTGGFYEQYF
CDR3nt: TGTGCCAGCAGCGTAAGCGGGACAGGGGGCTTTTACGAGCAGTACTTC

d_gene: TRBD2
abundance: -
j_gene: TRBJ2-1
v_gene: TRBV11-2
CDR3aa: CASSLRGGPDWGQFF
CDR3nt: TGTGCCAGCAGCTTACGGGGGGGGCCGGATTGGGGGCAGTTCTTC

d_gene: TRBD1
abundance: many
j_gene: TRBJ2-7
v_gene: TRBV11-2
CDR3aa: CASSLDKGGRYEQYF
CDR3nt: TGTGCCAGCAGCTTAGATAAAGGGGGCAGGTACGAGCAGTACTTC

d_gene: TRBD2
abundance: many
j_gene: TRBJ2-7
v_gene: TRBV7-9
CDR3aa: CASSLALAGGYEQYF
CDR3nt: TGTGCCAGCAGCTTAGCTCTAGCGGGAGGCTACGAGCAGTACTTC

d_gene: TRBD2
abundance: few
j_gene: TRBJ2-7
v_gene: TRBV20-1
CDR3aa: CSARAGLATYEQYF
CDR3nt: TGCAGTGCTAGAGCCGGACTAGCTACCTACGAGCAGTACTTC

d_gene: TRBD2
abundance: few
j_gene: TRBJ2-5
v_gene: TRBV5-1
CDR3aa: CASSTSSGGFWETQYF
CDR3nt: TGCGCCAGCAGCACTTCTAGCGGGGGGTTCTGGGAGACCCAGTACTTC

d_gene: TRBD2
abundance: many
j_gene: TRBJ2-1
v_gene: TRBV5-1
CDR3aa: CASSSGLAEYNEQFF
CDR3nt: TGCGCCAGCAGCTCGGGACTAGCGGAGTACAATGAGCAGTTCTTC

d_gene: -
abundance: many
j_gene: TRBJ2-2
v_gene: TRBV5-1
CDR3aa: CASRYTGELFF
CDR3nt: TGCGCCAGCAGGTACACCGGGGAGCTGTTTTTT

d_gene: TRBD1
abundance: many
j_gene: TRBJ1-1
v_gene: TRBV20-1
CDR3aa: CSALTGGNTEAFF
CDR3nt: TGCAGTGCCCTAACAGGGGGCAACACTGAAGCTTTCTTT

d_gene: -
abundance: many
j_gene: TRBJ2-5
v_gene: TRBV10-3
CDR3aa: CAIRQGAGETQYF
CDR3nt: TGTGCCATCAGACAGGGAGCGGGGGAGACCCAGTACTTC

d_gene: -
abundance: many
j_gene: TRBJ2-5
v_gene: TRBV20-1
CDR3aa: CSASIPGLGETQYF
CDR3nt: TGCAGTGCTAGCATTCCAGGGTTGGGGGAGACCCAGTACTTC

d_gene: -
abundance: many
j_gene: TRBJ1-1
v_gene: TRBV20-1
CDR3aa: CSARDLGRRNTEAFF
CDR3nt: TGCAGTGCTAGAGATTTAGGGCGCCGAAACACTGAAGCTTTCTTT

d_gene: TRBD1
abundance: many
j_gene: TRBJ2-7
v_gene: TRBV7-8
CDR3aa: CASSFGGHGTAYEQYF
CDR3nt: TGTGCCAGCAGCTTCGGTGGTCACGGGACAGCATACGAGCAGTACTTC

d_gene: TRBD1
abundance: many
j_gene: TRBJ2-7
v_gene: TRBV28
CDR3aa: CASSKQGAGYEQYF
CDR3nt: TGTGCCAGCAGTAAACAGGGGGCTGGCTACGAGCAGTACTTC

d_gene: -
abundance: many
j_gene: TRBJ1-3
v_gene: TRBV11-2
CDR3aa: CASNRGLSGNTIYF
CDR3nt: TGTGCCAGCAACAGAGGCCTTTCTGGAAACACCATATATTTT

d_gene: -
abundance: many
j_gene: TRBJ1-4
v_gene: TRBV5-1
CDR3aa: CASSRWTDEKLFF
CDR3nt: TGCGCCAGCAGCCGGTGGACAGATGAAAAACTGTTTTTT

d_gene: TRBD2
abundance: many
j_gene: TRBJ2-3
v_gene: TRBV5-1
CDR3aa: CASSGRAGVGDTQYF
CDR3nt: TGCGCCAGCAGCGGGAGGGCAGGTGTTGGAGATACGCAGTATTTT

d_gene: -
abundance: -
j_gene: TRBJ2-7
v_gene: TRBV5-5
CDR3aa: CASSPRADGAGRYEQYF
CDR3nt: TGTGCCAGCAGCCCCCGTGCGGACGGAGCTGGAAGGTACGAGCAGTACTTC

d_gene: TRBD1
abundance: many
j_gene: TRBJ2-5
v_gene: TRBV5-1
CDR3aa: CASSLDRDVETQYF
CDR3nt: TGCGCCAGCAGCCTCGACAGGGACGTGGAGACCCAGTACTTC

d_gene: -
abundance: many
j_gene: TRBJ1-1
v_gene: TRBV7-9
CDR3aa: CASSLVLGGLNTEAFF
CDR3nt: TGTGCCAGCAGCTTAGTTTTGGGGGGGCTGAACACTGAAGCTTTCTTT

d_gene: TRBD1
abundance: many
j_gene: TRBJ2-7
v_gene: TRBV14
CDR3aa: CASSQVPGGYEQYF
CDR3nt: TGTGCCAGCAGCCAAGTGCCAGGGGGCTACGAGCAGTACTTC

d_gene: -
abundance: -
j_gene: TRBJ1-5
v_gene: TRBV7-9
CDR3aa: CASSSGGGAQPQHF
CDR3nt: TGTGCCAGCAGCTCGGGTGGCGGGGCTCAGCCCCAGCATTTT

d_gene: -
abundance: many
j_gene: TRBJ1-2
v_gene: TRBV5-1
CDR3aa: CASSLIGSLGNSRGYTF
CDR3nt: TGCGCCAGCAGCCTAATTGGATCACTGGGGAATTCGCGAGGCTACACCTTC

d_gene: -
abundance: many
j_gene: TRBJ2-7
v_gene: TRBV11-2
CDR3aa: CASSGYNEQYF
CDR3nt: TGTGCCAGCAGCGGCTACAACGAGCAGTACTTC

d_gene: -
abundance: many
j_gene: TRBJ1-6
v_gene: TRBV7-9
CDR3aa: CASSLMLDSPLHF
CDR3nt: TGTGCCAGCAGCTTAATGCTGGATTCACCCCTCCACTTT

d_gene: -
abundance: many
j_gene: TRBJ1-2
v_gene: TRBV7-2
CDR3aa: CASSLDPGRYGYTF
CDR3nt: TGTGCCAGCAGCTTAGACCCCGGACGCTATGGCTACACCTTC

d_gene: -
abundance: many
j_gene: TRBJ1-5
v_gene: TRBV28
CDR3aa: CASSYGSNQPQHF
CDR3nt: TGTGCCAGCAGTTACGGTAGCAATCAGCCCCAGCATTTT

d_gene: TRBD2
abundance: many
j_gene: TRBJ2-3
v_gene: TRBV20-1
CDR3aa: CSARPLSLAGGPDTQYF
CDR3nt: TGCAGTGCTAGACCCCTCAGTCTAGCGGGGGGGCCCGATACGCAGTATTTT

d_gene: TRBD1
abundance: many
j_gene: TRBJ2-4
v_gene: TRBV7-9
CDR3aa: CASSFTGAAKNIQYF
CDR3nt: TGTGCCAGCAGCTTCACAGGGGCGGCCAAAAACATTCAGTACTTC

d_gene: -
abundance: many
j_gene: TRBJ1-1
v_gene: TRBV20-1
CDR3aa: CSARDRGITEAFF
CDR3nt: TGCAGTGCTAGAGACAGGGGCATCACTGAAGCTTTCTTT

d_gene: -
abundance: many
j_gene: TRBJ1-1
v_gene: TRBV20-1
CDR3aa: CSAAWGEDAEAFF
CDR3nt: TGCAGTGCCGCGTGGGGCGAAGACGCTGAAGCTTTCTTT

d_gene: TRBD1
abundance: many
j_gene: TRBJ1-4
v_gene: TRBV7-2
CDR3aa: CASSIRQGTNEKLFF
CDR3nt: TGTGCCAGCAGCATTCGACAGGGAACTAATGAAAAACTGTTTTTT

d_gene: -
abundance: many
j_gene: TRBJ2-1
v_gene: TRBV7-3
CDR3aa: CASSLTQGGSYNEQFF
CDR3nt: TGTGCCAGCAGCTTAACCCAGGGGGGTTCCTACAATGAGCAGTTCTTC

d_gene: -
abundance: many
j_gene: TRBJ1-2
v_gene: TRBV29-1
CDR3aa: CSVVLGRPNYGYTF
CDR3nt: TGCAGCGTTGTATTGGGCAGACCAAACTATGGCTACACCTTC

d_gene: -
abundance: many
j_gene: TRBJ2-2
v_gene: TRBV27
CDR3aa: CASSLRFIALSTGELFF
CDR3nt: TGTGCCAGCAGTTTACGATTTATTGCCTTGAGCACCGGGGAGCTGTTTTTT

d_gene: TRBD2
abundance: -
j_gene: TRBJ2-1
v_gene: TRBV18
CDR3aa: CASSPGEGGNEQFF
CDR3nt: TGTGCCAGCTCGCCTGGGGAGGGCGGCAATGAGCAGTTCTTC

d_gene: TRBD2
abundance: many
j_gene: TRBJ2-1
v_gene: TRBV12-3/TRBV12-4
CDR3aa: CASAGGFLRVQFF
CDR3nt: TGTGCCAGTGCGGGGGGCTTTTTAAGGGTGCAGTTCTTC

d_gene: -
abundance: many
j_gene: TRBJ2-1
v_gene: TRBV5-1
CDR3aa: CASSALDPGYNEQFF
CDR3nt: TGCGCCAGCAGCGCTCTAGACCCTGGGTACAATGAGCAGTTCTTC

d_gene: TRBD1
abundance: many
j_gene: TRBJ2-2
v_gene: TRBV20-1
CDR3aa: CSARGLLGTGPTGELFF
CDR3nt: TGCAGTGCTAGAGGCCTTCTGGGGACAGGGCCTACCGGGGAGCTGTTTTTT

d_gene: TRBD2
abundance: many
j_gene: TRBJ2-1
v_gene: TRBV7-2
CDR3aa: CASSLVAGPYNEQFF
CDR3nt: TGTGCCAGCAGCTTAGTAGCGGGGCCATACAATGAGCAGTTCTTC

d_gene: TRBD2
abundance: many
j_gene: TRBJ2-3
v_gene: TRBV5-1
CDR3aa: CASSLAAGGTTDTQYF
CDR3nt: TGCGCCAGCAGCTTGGCGGCGGGGGGAACCACAGATACGCAGTATTTT

d_gene: -
abundance: many
j_gene: TRBJ2-5
v_gene: TRBV7-8
CDR3aa: CASSEQAFQYF
CDR3nt: TGTGCCAGCAGCGAACAGGCTTTCCAGTACTTC

d_gene: TRBD2
abundance: few
j_gene: TRBJ2-7
v_gene: TRBV20-1
CDR3aa: CSARPVAGASYEQYF
CDR3nt: TGCAGTGCTAGACCGGTAGCGGGGGCCTCCTACGAGCAGTACTTC

d_gene: -
abundance: many
j_gene: TRBJ2-1
v_gene: TRBV7-2
CDR3aa: CASRKRLGREDEQFF
CDR3nt: TGTGCCAGCAGAAAGCGATTAGGAAGGGAAGATGAGCAGTTCTTC

d_gene: TRBD2
abundance: many
j_gene: TRBJ2-1
v_gene: TRBV5-1
CDR3aa: CASSLEAGGSYNEQFF
CDR3nt: TGCGCCAGCAGCTTGGAAGCGGGAGGGTCCTACAATGAGCAGTTCTTC

d_gene: -
abundance: few
j_gene: TRBJ2-5
v_gene: TRBV24-1
CDR3aa: CATSDSLTGGETQYF
CDR3nt: TGTGCCACCAGTGATTCCCTAACCGGGGGAGAGACCCAGTACTTC

d_gene: -
abundance: many
j_gene: TRBJ2-1
v_gene: TRBV29-1
CDR3aa: CSVNVAGAYNEQFF
CDR3nt: TGCAGCGTTAATGTGGCAGGGGCTTACAATGAGCAGTTCTTC

d_gene: TRBD1
abundance: many
j_gene: TRBJ1-4
v_gene: TRBV5-1
CDR3aa: CASSSPGQTNEKLFF
CDR3nt: TGCGCCAGCAGCTCTCCGGGACAGACTAATGAAAAACTGTTTTTT

d_gene: TRBD1
abundance: many
j_gene: TRBJ2-1
v_gene: TRBV2
CDR3aa: CASSGTGRGSYNEQFF
CDR3nt: TGTGCCAGCAGCGGGACAGGCCGAGGCTCCTACAATGAGCAGTTCTTC

d_gene: -
abundance: many
j_gene: TRBJ1-5
v_gene: TRBV20-1
CDR3aa: CSASGLTPRPQHF
CDR3nt: TGCAGTGCTAGCGGTTTGACCCCCCGGCCCCAGCATTTT

d_gene: TRBD2
abundance: many
j_gene: TRBJ2-7
v_gene: TRBV20-1
CDR3aa: CSAHSGTSGSGDEQYF
CDR3nt: TGCAGTGCGCACTCCGGGACTAGCGGGTCAGGGGACGAGCAGTACTTC

d_gene: -
abundance: many
j_gene: TRBJ1-1
v_gene: TRBV12-3/TRBV12-4
CDR3aa: CASSPSPVGATEAFF
CDR3nt: TGTGCCAGCAGTCCCTCCCCGGTGGGGGCTACTGAAGCTTTCTTT

d_gene: TRBD2
abundance: many
j_gene: TRBJ2-5
v_gene: TRBV4-1
CDR3aa: CASSRWSYSGTAQETQYF
CDR3nt: TGCGCCAGCAGCCGGTGGTCGTATAGCGGGACGGCCCAAGAGACCCAGTACTTC